Listed below are T cell receptor beta chains from one sample, sequenced in a study of T cells in localized non-small cell lung cancer. Some clones are missing from TCRdb's copy, which holds only in-frame ones; the method was immunoSEQ multiplex PCR. This table holds around 39,000 clones, 80% to 90% found once. The sample in question was peripheral blood, obtained before any cancer treatment. All receptors come from a woman aged 40-69 years with stage I lung adenocarcinoma. Each CDR3 is given with its conserved first and last residue. Each record gives: clone size, J gene, V gene, CDR3 protein. Clone size is given for some rows only: seen once, a few or many times, or a class if the clone is expanded.

size: NA
J: TRBJ1-5
V: TRBV4-1
CDR3: CASSHQAGRRSNQPQHF

size: NA
J: TRBJ2-2
V: TRBV7-8
CDR3: CASSRGFSDTGELFF

size: NA
J: TRBJ2-7
V: TRBV5-4
CDR3: CASSLDSQNAYEQYF

size: once
J: TRBJ1-5
V: TRBV2
CDR3: CASSEARQGYQPQHF

size: NA
J: TRBJ1-5
V: TRBV6-5
CDR3: CASGGTANNQPQHF

size: NA
J: TRBJ2-7
V: TRBV19
CDR3: CASSILGQDEQYF

size: NA
J: TRBJ2-7
V: TRBV6-6
CDR3: CASSPSFAYEQYF

size: few
J: TRBJ2-7
V: TRBV6-1
CDR3: CASSEYTGRAYEQYF

size: NA
J: TRBJ2-5
V: TRBV21-1
CDR3: CASSKVPINRGETQYF

size: NA
J: TRBJ1-2
V: TRBV12-5
CDR3: CASGLETYGYTF

size: NA
J: TRBJ2-6
V: TRBV19
CDR3: CASSTREAGANVLTF

size: NA
J: TRBJ2-1
V: TRBV28
CDR3: CASSPRRSSTPYNEQFF

size: NA
J: TRBJ2-1
V: TRBV5-6
CDR3: CASSPPGSGSYNEQFF

size: NA
J: TRBJ2-5
V: TRBV9
CDR3: CASSMDPTGWETQYF

size: NA
J: TRBJ2-3
V: TRBV5-6
CDR3: CASSLAPHQITDTQYF

size: NA
J: TRBJ2-5
V: TRBV15
CDR3: CATSRDRLAYETQYF

size: NA
J: TRBJ2-7
V: TRBV28
CDR3: CASRTQTGIYEQYF

size: NA
J: TRBJ2-7
V: TRBV11-2
CDR3: CASSEGPGVLYEQYF

size: NA
J: TRBJ1-2
V: TRBV6-1
CDR3: CASSDGWGAEDGYTF

size: NA
J: TRBJ2-1
V: TRBV7-9
CDR3: CASRGTNYNEQFF

size: NA
J: TRBJ2-2
V: TRBV11-1
CDR3: CASSPRNAGELFF

size: NA
J: TRBJ2-3
V: TRBV5-4
CDR3: CASSLGGGSTDTQYF

size: NA
J: TRBJ2-7
V: TRBV10-2
CDR3: CASSVVSYRGGTYEQYF

size: NA
J: TRBJ1-1
V: TRBV4-2
CDR3: CASSLGQGIPEAFF

size: NA
J: TRBJ1-4
V: TRBV5-1
CDR3: CASSPVPPGKFEKLFF

size: NA
J: TRBJ1-5
V: TRBV28
CDR3: CASSRPGVGNQPQHF

size: NA
J: TRBJ2-7
V: TRBV6-5
CDR3: CASSYSGGKTYEQYF

size: NA
J: TRBJ1-1
V: TRBV19
CDR3: CASSTRQNTEAFF

size: NA
J: TRBJ2-3
V: TRBV2
CDR3: CASAFGHTDTQYF

size: few
J: TRBJ2-7
V: TRBV13
CDR3: CASSSGLTYEQYF

size: NA
J: TRBJ1-1
V: TRBV18
CDR3: CASSPPLGRTEAFF

size: NA
J: TRBJ1-2
V: TRBV28
CDR3: CASRQKGTARYGYTF

size: NA
J: TRBJ2-1
V: TRBV4-1
CDR3: CASSQDDPSGVGAPKNEQFF

size: NA
J: TRBJ2-5
V: TRBV5-1
CDR3: CASSPSGGGETQYF

size: NA
J: TRBJ2-7
V: TRBV6-1
CDR3: CASSEGLDRGSYEQYF

size: few
J: TRBJ1-1
V: TRBV2
CDR3: CASSGPLNTEAFF

size: NA
J: TRBJ1-4
V: TRBV19
CDR3: CASSMQALMGEKLFF

size: NA
J: TRBJ2-7
V: TRBV7-8
CDR3: CASSYGVRAYEQYF

size: few
J: TRBJ2-1
V: TRBV7-2
CDR3: CASSLASGRYNEQFF

size: NA
J: TRBJ1-5
V: TRBV28
CDR3: CASERGQGSIQPQHF

size: NA
J: TRBJ2-7
V: TRBV6-5
CDR3: CASSWGTGAAYEQYF

size: NA
J: TRBJ2-1
V: TRBV7-9
CDR3: CASSPTSVNDEQFF

size: NA
J: TRBJ2-7
V: TRBV19
CDR3: CASSVQGYEQYF

size: NA
J: TRBJ1-4
V: TRBV10-3
CDR3: CAISEKGRDEKLFF

size: NA
J: TRBJ1-1
V: TRBV6-1
CDR3: CASAGQGGVRTEAFF

size: NA
J: TRBJ1-1
V: TRBV11-2
CDR3: CASSLDFGTGVDDTEAFF

size: NA
J: TRBJ2-2
V: TRBV7-2
CDR3: CASSLTQGYTGELFF

size: NA
J: TRBJ1-4
V: TRBV6-6
CDR3: CASSPGVSEKLFF